The clone carrying this T cell receptor beta chain was recorded a few times. Its antigen is undetermined. From the RT-PCR reads, TCRdb called clonotypes with MiXCR, one entry per CDR3 protein. The profile covers some 300,000 distinct CDR3 sequences, with about 20% appearing a single time and over 9% taken by the ten largest. The ends were cut back, 0 bases at V and 7 bases at J, with 10 bases in the middle. The CDR3 contains 13 residues. Germline V lookup: CDR1 MNHEY, CDR2 SVGAGI. This record belongs to a study of response to subunit inactivated influenza vaccine. Regarding the study as a whole: With each seasonal influenza vaccination, the authors suggested, few new T cells are recruited.

The chain has TRBV6-5 and TRBJ2-7, with D uncertain. The receptor comes from a man in his fifties or sixties who received an inactivated influenza vaccine. Sample: PBMCs from blood, taken approximately 20 months after vaccination. CDR3 DNA sequence: TGTGCCAGCAGTTACTCGTCTAATCGGGAGCAGTACTTC. It specifies CASSYSSNREQYF.